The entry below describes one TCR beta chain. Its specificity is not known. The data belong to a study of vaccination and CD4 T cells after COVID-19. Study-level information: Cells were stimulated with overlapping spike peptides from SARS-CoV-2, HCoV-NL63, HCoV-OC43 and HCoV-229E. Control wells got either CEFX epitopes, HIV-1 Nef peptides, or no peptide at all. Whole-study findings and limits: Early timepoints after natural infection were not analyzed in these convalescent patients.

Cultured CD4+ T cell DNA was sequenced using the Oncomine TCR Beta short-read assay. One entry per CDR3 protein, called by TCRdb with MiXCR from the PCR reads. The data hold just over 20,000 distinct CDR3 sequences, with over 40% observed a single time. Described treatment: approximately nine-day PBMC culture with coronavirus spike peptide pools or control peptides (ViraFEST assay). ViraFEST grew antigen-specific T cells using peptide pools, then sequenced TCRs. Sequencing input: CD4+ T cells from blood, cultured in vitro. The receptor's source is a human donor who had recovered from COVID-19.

The CDR3 here is CATRDRAGLSYGYTF. CDR3 sequence (DNA): TGTGCCACACGTGACAGGGCTGGGCTTAGCTATGGCTACACCTTC. This chain joins TRBV24-1 and TRBJ1-2, with TRBD1 matching over 7 bases. Per germline, CDR1 KGHDR and CDR2 SFDVKD. This CDR3 region has 15 residues. V trimming: 10 bases; J trimming: 4 bases; junction bases outside the gene matches: 14.